The clone carrying this T cell receptor beta chain was counted only a few times. Its target is unknown. This specimen comes from a study of T-cell memory formation after mild COVID-19. Across the study: The TCR clusters were mostly specific to one donor. Overall study findings and caveats: Contracting clones from day 15 to 85 had balanced CD4/CD8; later expanders favoured CD4+. Within pre-infection memory, some responding clones were found, suggesting cross-reactive memory joined.

The length of the CDR3 is 13 residues. The V gene lost 7 bases and the J gene lost 0 bases, with 4 bases spanning the gap. CDR1 and CDR2 (germline): SGHTA, FQGTGA. It was 5'RACE with constant-segment primers that produced the TCR alpha and TCR beta cDNA libraries, which carried sample barcodes and UMIs. TCRdb recomputed calls from the 5' RACE reads with MiXCR, one row per CDR3 protein. The sample yields hundreds of thousands of distinct CDR3 sequences, roughly 23% seen once. The gene calls are TRBV7-3 and TRBJ2-6; D unclear. The origin of this receptor is an adult woman who had mild COVID-19 (a few samples of this study predate the infection). Cell type and time point are not known. The sequenced sample consisted of PBMCs or a T cell subset sorted from them (not recorded which). The CDR3 DNA reads as TGTGCCAGCATGGACTCTGGGGCCAACGTCCTGACTTTC. It specifies CASMDSGANVLTF.